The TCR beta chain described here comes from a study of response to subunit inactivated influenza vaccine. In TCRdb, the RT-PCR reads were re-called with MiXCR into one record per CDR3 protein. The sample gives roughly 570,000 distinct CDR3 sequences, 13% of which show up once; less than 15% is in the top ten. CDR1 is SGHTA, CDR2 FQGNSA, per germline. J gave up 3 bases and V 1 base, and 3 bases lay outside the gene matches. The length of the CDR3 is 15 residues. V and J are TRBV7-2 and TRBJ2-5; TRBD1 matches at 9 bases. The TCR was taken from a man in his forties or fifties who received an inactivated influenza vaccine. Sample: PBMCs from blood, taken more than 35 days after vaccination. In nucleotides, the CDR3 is TGTGCCAGCAGCTTAGATCGGACAGGGGAAGAGACCCAGTACTTC. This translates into CASSLDRTGEETQYF.